The 14 T cell receptor beta chains given below trace back to one sample, sequenced in a study of shared clonotypes between healthy human individuals (dated by TCRdb to the early 2020s). The library relied on the immunoSEQ multiplex PCR assay. The table comes from immuneACCESS by way of TCRdb, which keeps in-frame sequences with V and J called. Part of the clones is missing from these tables; in studies checked, under half for an unresolved V gene and the rest for unknown reasons. The sample records roughly 700,000 clones, around two thirds of which are singletons. In total, the top ten clones hold 1.5% to 2% of the sample. Sequenced material: memory CD4+ T cells sorted from blood. Interpreted using the paper, the cell subset or site label stands for: CD45RA-negative fraction. These TCRs come from a woman in her thirties in good health.

Concerning this clone: Additional DNA sequences in this sample encode the identical CDR3. V and J are TRBV6-1 and TRBJ1-1, with D perhaps matching TRBD1 (6 bases). Per the germline V gene, CDR1 is MNHNS and CDR2 is SASEGT. The CDR3 runs to 12 residues. V dropped 9 bases and J dropped 0 bases, with 8 bases sitting between them. The CDR3 nucleotides read TGTGCCAGTAGGACAGTGAACACTGAAGCTTTCTTT. Translated: CASRTVNTEAFF.

This clone occurred a few times. The chain couples TRBV6-5 to TRBJ1-2, with D unclear. CDR3 length: 13 residues. The germline V and J ends were trimmed by 5 bases and 14 bases, with 21 bases remaining between them. The germline V gene encodes CDR1 MNHEY and CDR2 SVGAGI. The CDR3 sequence: CASSNPTGMAWTF. CDR3 bases: TGTGCCAGCAGTAACCCGACTGGGATGGCTTGGACCTTC.

The chain links TRBV1 to TRBJ2-1; the table's D call TRBD2 went unverified against the DNA. TRBV1 is marked as a pseudogene. The CDR3 contains 16 residues. As DNA, the CDR3 is TGCACCAGCAGGGCTCGAAGGAGGGAGGGGTACAATGAGCAGTTCTTC. It translates to CTSRARRREGYNEQFF.

The chain combines TRBV19 with TRBJ2-4; D remains ambiguous. This CDR3 comprises 17 residues. V was pared by 7 bases and J by 0 bases, with 19 bases between. The germline V gene has CDR1 LNHDA and CDR2 SQIVND (reference sequence). The CDR3 reads CASTKRTDPLAKNIQYF. In DNA form, the CDR3 reads TGTGCCAGTACCAAGAGGACGGATCCTTTAGCCAAAAACATTCAGTACTTC.

The CDR3 is CASSLWAGINTGELFF. As DNA, the CDR3 is TGTGCCAGCAGCTTATGGGCAGGGATAAACACCGGGGAGCTGTTTTTT. The genes are TRBV7-2 and TRBJ2-2; tentative D call: TRBD1 (5 bases). Trimming shortened V by 2 bases and J by 2 bases, and 12 bases separated the two germline ends. Germline V lookup: CDR1 SGHTA, CDR2 FQGNSA. The CDR3 runs 16 residues.

V gene TRBV7-2 combines with J gene TRBJ2-3; the D is unclear. The V gene lost 5 bases and the J gene lost 7 bases, with 25 bases spanning the gap. CDR1 and CDR2 from the germline V gene are SGHTA and FQGNSA. This CDR3 region has 17 residues. This CDR3 reads CASSPEASSDLVNTQYF. CDR3 nucleotide sequence: TGTGCCAGCAGCCCCGAGGCCTCCAGTGATCTCGTGAATACGCAGTATTTT.

The rearrangement uses TRBV10-3 and TRBJ2-1; 7 bases match TRBD2. CDR1 ENHRY and CDR2 SYGVKD come from the germline V gene. The CDR3 sequence is 12 residues long. The V segment lost 8 bases and the J segment 7 bases; nucleotides outside the gene matches: 5. CDR3 amino acids: CAIAGEGNEQFF. As DNA, the CDR3 is TGTGCCATCGCTGGGGAGGGAAATGAGCAGTTCTTC.

The chain recombines TRBV19 with TRBJ2-6; a possible D gene is TRBD2 (6 bases). CDR3 length equals 16 residues. Germline CDR1 is LNHDA and CDR2 is SQIVND (reference sequence). V was clipped by 8 bases and J by 0 bases, with 14 bases between them. The CDR3 reads CASFPGLSSGANVLTF. In nucleotides, the CDR3 is TGTGCCAGTTTTCCGGGACTCAGCTCTGGGGCCAACGTCCTGACTTTC. Full variable domain (remainder filled in from reference TRBV19 and TRBJ2-6): DGGITQSPKYLFRKEGQNVTLSCEQNLNHDAMYWYRQDPGQGLRLIYYSQIVNDFQKGDIAEGYSVSREKKESFPLTVTSAQKNPTAFYLCASFPGLSSGANVLTFGAGSRLTVL.

The chain uses TRBV5-1 and TRBJ2-3, with 9 bases lining up with TRBD2. Looked up from germline, CDR1 is SGHRS and CDR2 is YFSETQ. The CDR3 runs 17 residues. The J segment lost 2 bases and the V segment lost 3 bases, leaving 10 bases of the junction unmatched. In DNA, the CDR3 is TGCGCCAGCAGCTGGGGCCCTAGCGGGGAGGCCACAGATACGCAGTATTTT. This codes for CASSWGPSGEATDTQYF.

The chain employs TRBV19 and TRBJ1-5; a weak D match, TRBD1 (6 bases). From germline, CDR1 is LNHDA and CDR2 SQIVND (reference sequence). The CDR3 totals 15 residues. Trimming cost V 5 bases and J 5 bases, with 16 bases left between them. The CDR3 DNA reads as TGTGCCAGTAGTTACAGGGAGAGGACCCATCAGCCCCAGCATTTT. Protein: CASSYRERTHQPQHF.

The rearrangement joins TRBV5-6 to TRBJ2-1; 7 bases are shared with TRBD2. The CDR3 length is 12 residues. The germline V gene has CDR1 SGHDT and CDR2 YYEEEE. With V trimmed by 3 bases and J by 6 bases, 0 bases remained unmatched. The CDR3 here is CASSWTSNEQFF. CDR3 nucleotides: TGTGCCAGCAGCTGGACTAGCAATGAGCAGTTCTTC.

This rearrangement joins TRBV30 to TRBJ1-3; D possibly corresponds to TRBD1 (5 bases). CDR1 is GTSNPN, CDR2 SVGIG, per germline (reference sequence). The CDR3 has 15 residues. V was clipped by 2 bases and J by 0 bases, with 11 bases between them. The CDR3 is CAWSLGPISGNTIYF. For the CDR3, the DNA is TGTGCCTGGAGTCTGGGGCCGATCTCTGGAAACACCATATATTTT.

V gene TRBV29-1 combines with J gene TRBJ2-3; TRBD2 matches at 8 bases. The V segment lost 4 bases and the J segment 0 bases; nucleotides outside the gene matches: 6. CDR1 and CDR2 (germline): SQVTM, ANQGSEA. The CDR3 is 15 amino acids. DNA of the CDR3: TGCAGCGTTGTGGCTAGCGGGTTGAGCACAGATACGCAGTATTTT. It specifies CSVVASGLSTDTQYF.

V and J are TRBV5-4 and TRBJ2-3; TRBD1 matches at 7 bases. Trimming cost V 4 bases and J 2 bases; bases outside gene matches: 7. The CDR3 covers 15 residues. Germline V gene data show CDR1 as SGHNT and CDR2 as YYREEE (reference sequence). The chain's CDR3 is CASSLGQVNTDTQYF. CDR3 nucleotides: TGTGCCAGCAGCCTCGGACAGGTGAACACAGATACGCAGTATTTT.